This TCR beta chain derives from a study of vaccination effects on CD4 cells after COVID-19. The method was immunoSEQ multiplex PCR; TCRdb's version includes in-frame clones alone and lacks a portion of them. The sample records fewer than 90,000 clones, around 70% being singletons. Of note for this clone: The antigen is not known.

V lost 6 bases to trimming and J lost 3 bases; unmatched junction nucleotides: 6. This CDR3 has 13 amino acids. Germline V CDR1 and CDR2: SQVTM, ANQGSEA. Antigen-specific CD4+ T cell clonotypes were called by their expansion after viral peptide-pool culture in ViraFEST. Investigators separated out CD4+ T cells once around nine days of culture had passed. SARS-CoV-2 infected the person between March and December 2020, as confirmed by PCR. Material: CD4+ T cells from PBMCs cultured with HIV peptides, obtained before COVID-19 vaccination. Subset reported: HIV-1 Nef peptide pool negative control/reference culture. This TCR was sampled from a human donor who had a prior SARS-CoV-2 infection. The V gene is TRBV29-1, the J gene TRBJ2-3; 7 bases are shared with TRBD2. For the CDR3, the DNA is TGCAGCGTGCAGCGGGGAGGAACAGATACGCAGTATTTT. It translates to CSVQRGGTDTQYF.